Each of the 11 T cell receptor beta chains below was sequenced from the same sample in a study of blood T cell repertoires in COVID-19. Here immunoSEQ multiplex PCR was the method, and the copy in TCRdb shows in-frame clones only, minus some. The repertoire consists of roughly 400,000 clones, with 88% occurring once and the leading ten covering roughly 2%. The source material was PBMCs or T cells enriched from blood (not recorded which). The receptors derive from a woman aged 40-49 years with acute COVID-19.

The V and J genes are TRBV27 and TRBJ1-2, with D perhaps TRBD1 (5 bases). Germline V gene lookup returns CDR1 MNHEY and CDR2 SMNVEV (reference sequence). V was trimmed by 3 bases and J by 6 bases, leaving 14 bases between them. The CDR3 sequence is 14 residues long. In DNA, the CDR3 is TGTGCCAGCAGTTTGGAGTTAGGGGCTAATGGCTACACCTTC. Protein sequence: CASSLELGANGYTF.

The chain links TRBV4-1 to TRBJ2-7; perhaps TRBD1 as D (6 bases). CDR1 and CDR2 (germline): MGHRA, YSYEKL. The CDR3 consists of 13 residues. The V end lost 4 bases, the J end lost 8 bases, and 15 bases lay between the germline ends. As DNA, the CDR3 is TGCGCCAGCAGCCTTTCCCCAGGGGACCAGCAGTACTTC. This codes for CASSLSPGDQQYF.

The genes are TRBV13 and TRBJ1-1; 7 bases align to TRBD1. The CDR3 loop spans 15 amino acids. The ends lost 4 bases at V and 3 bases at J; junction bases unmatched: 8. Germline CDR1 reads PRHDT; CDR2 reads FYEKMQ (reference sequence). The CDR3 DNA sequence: TGTGCCAGCAGCTCCCGACAGGGACGGCACACTGAAGCTTTCTTT. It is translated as CASSSRQGRHTEAFF.

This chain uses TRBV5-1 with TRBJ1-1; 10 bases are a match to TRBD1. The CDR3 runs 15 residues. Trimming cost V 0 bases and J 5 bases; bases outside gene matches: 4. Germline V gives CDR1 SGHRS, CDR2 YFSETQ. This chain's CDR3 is CASSLGQGAWTEAFF. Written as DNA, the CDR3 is TGCGCCAGCAGCTTGGGACAGGGGGCGTGGACTGAAGCTTTCTTT.

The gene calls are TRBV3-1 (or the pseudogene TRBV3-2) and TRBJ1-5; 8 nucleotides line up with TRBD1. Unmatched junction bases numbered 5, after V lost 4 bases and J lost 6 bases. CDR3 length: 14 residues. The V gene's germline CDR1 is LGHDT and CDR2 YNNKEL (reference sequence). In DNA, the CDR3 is TGTGCCAGCAGCCTTTCGACAGGGGTTCAGCCCCAGCATTTT. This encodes CASSLSTGVQPQHF.

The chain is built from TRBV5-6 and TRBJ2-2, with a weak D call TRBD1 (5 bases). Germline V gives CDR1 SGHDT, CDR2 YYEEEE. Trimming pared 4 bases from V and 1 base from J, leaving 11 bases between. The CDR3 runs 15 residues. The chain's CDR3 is CASSRIDRNTGELFF. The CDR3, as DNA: TGTGCCAGCAGCCGGATCGACAGGAACACCGGGGAGCTGTTTTTT.

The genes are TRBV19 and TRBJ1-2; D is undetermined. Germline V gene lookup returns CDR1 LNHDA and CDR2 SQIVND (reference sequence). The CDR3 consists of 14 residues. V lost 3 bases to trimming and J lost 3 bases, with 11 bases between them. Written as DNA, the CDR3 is TGTGCCAGTAGTATTGGAGAGGGATACTATGGCTACACCTTC. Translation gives CASSIGEGYYGYTF. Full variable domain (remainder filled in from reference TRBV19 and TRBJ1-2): DGGITQSPKYLFRKEGQNVTLSCEQNLNHDAMYWYRQDPGQGLRLIYYSQIVNDFQKGDIAEGYSVSREKKESFPLTVTSAQKNPTAFYLCASSIGEGYYGYTFGSGTRLTVV.

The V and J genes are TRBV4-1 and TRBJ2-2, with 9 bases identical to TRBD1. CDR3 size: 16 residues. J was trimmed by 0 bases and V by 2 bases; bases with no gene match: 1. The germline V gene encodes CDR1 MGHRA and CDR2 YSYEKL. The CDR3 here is CASSQRQGANTGELFF. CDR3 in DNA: TGCGCCAGCAGCCAAAGACAGGGGGCGAACACCGGGGAGCTGTTTTTT.

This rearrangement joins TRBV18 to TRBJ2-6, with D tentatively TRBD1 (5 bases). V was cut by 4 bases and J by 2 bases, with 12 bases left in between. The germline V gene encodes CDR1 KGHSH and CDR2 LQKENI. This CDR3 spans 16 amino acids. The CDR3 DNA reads TGTGCCAGCTCACGCCAGGGTAGGGCTGGGGCCAACGTCCTGACTTTC. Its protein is CASSRQGRAGANVLTF. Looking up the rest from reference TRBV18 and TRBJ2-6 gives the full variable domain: NAGVMQNPRHLVRRRGQEARLRCSPMKGHSHVYWYRQLPEEGLKFMVYLQKENIIDESGMPKERFSAEFPKEGPSILRIQQVVRGDSAAYFCASSRQGRAGANVLTFGAGSRLTVL.

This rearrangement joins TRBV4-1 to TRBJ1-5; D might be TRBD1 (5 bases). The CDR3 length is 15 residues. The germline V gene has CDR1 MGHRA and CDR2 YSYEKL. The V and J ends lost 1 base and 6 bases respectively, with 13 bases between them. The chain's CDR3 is CASSQGRLRGQPQHF. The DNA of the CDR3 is TGCGCCAGCAGCCAAGGACGTCTAAGGGGTCAGCCCCAGCATTTT.

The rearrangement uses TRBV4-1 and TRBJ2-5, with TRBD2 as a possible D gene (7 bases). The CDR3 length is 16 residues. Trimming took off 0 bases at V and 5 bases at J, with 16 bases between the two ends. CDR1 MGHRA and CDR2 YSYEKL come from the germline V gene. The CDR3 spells CASSQDVGGPGETQYF. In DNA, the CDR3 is TGCGCCAGCAGCCAAGATGTGGGGGGGCCGGGGGAGACCCAGTACTTC.